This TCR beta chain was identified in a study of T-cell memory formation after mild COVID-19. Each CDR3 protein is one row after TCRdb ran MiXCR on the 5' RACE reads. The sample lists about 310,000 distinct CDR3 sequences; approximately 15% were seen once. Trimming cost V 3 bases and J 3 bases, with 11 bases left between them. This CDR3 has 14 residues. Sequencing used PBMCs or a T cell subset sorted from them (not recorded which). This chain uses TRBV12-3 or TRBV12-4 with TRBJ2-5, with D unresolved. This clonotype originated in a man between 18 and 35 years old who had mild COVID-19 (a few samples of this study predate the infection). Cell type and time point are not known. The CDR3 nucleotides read TGTGCCAGCAGTTTCGGGCTAGAAAAAGAGACCCAGTACTTC. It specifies CASSFGLEKETQYF.